This T cell receptor beta chain was recorded in a study of T cell responses to AZD1222 COVID-19 vaccine. The data were produced by immunoSEQ multiplex PCR, yet TCRdb's version contains in-frame clones alone and is incomplete. The data show 100,000 or so clones, about 82% seen once. The CDR3 spans 16 residues. Germline CDR1 reads SNHLY; CDR2 reads FYNNEI. Between the trimmed V and J ends, which lost 1 base and 2 bases, there was a span of 14 bases. The chain combines TRBV2 with TRBJ2-5; tentative D call: TRBD1 (6 bases). The material sequenced was peripheral blood, taken 28 days after the second AZD1222 dose. The sequence was obtained from an adult who received the AZD1222 COVID-19 vaccine. CDR3 in amino acids: CASSEVGADLQETQYF. CDR3 nucleotide sequence: TGTGCCAGCAGTGAAGTGGGGGCGGACCTACAAGAGACCCAGTACTTC.